Below are 8 T cell receptor beta chains sequenced from a single sample in a study of shared clonotypes between healthy human individuals. Produced via immunoSEQ multiplex PCR; TCRdb's table is partial and in-frame only. The sample shows approximately 440,000 clones, 77% of them seen only once. Sequencing input: PBMCs. Every receptor here comes from a middle-aged woman in good health. Some clones in this sample may be carry-over from other donors' samples.

This clone was seen more than once but under ten times. V and J are TRBV7-2 and TRBJ2-5; weak D call: TRBD1 (6 bases). TRBJ2-7 matches the DNA end more closely, so the J call is doubtful. Per germline, CDR1 SGHTA and CDR2 FQGNSA. The CDR3 spans 14 residues. CDR3 sequence: CASSSQGTSYEQYF. The CDR3 DNA follows: TGTGCCAGCAGCTCGCAGGGGACGTCCTACGAGCAGTACTTC.

The chain has TRBV6-1 and TRBJ1-5; 8 nucleotides match TRBD1. V shed 1 base, J shed 0 bases, and the junction held 2 bases outside the gene matches. This CDR3 region has 16 residues. Germline V lookup: CDR1 MNHNS, CDR2 SASEGT. CDR3 in amino acids: CASSEGTGYSNQPQHF. The CDR3 DNA reads TGTGCCAGCAGTGAAGGGACAGGGTATAGCAATCAGCCCCAGCATTTT.

This sequence joins TRBV19 and TRBJ2-5; TRBD1 aligns across 7 bases. The DNA end is a closer match to TRBJ2-7, so the J assignment may be wrong. Germline V gene data show CDR1 as LNHDA and CDR2 as SQIVND (reference sequence). The CDR3 is 13 residues long. CDR3: CASSIGDSYEQYF. DNA of the CDR3: TGTGCCAGTAGTATCGGGGACAGTTACGAGCAGTACTTC.

The J gene is TRBJ2-6, the V gene TRBV7-2; TRBD2 is a possible D gene (5 bases). This CDR3 has 15 residues. V lost 5 bases to trimming and J lost 2 bases, with 10 bases between them. Germline lookup yields CDR1 SGHTA and CDR2 FQGNSA. The CDR3 coding sequence is TGTGCCAGCAGCAGACCGAGGGCTGGGGCCAACGTCCTGACTTTC. It is translated as CASSRPRAGANVLTF.

This chain uses TRBV19 with TRBJ1-2; unclear D gene. Trimming stripped 3 bases from V and 8 bases from J, with 7 bases between. This CDR3 is 11 amino acids long. Germline V lookup: CDR1 LNHDA, CDR2 SQIVND (reference sequence). CDR3 region: CASSMTGGYTF. In nucleotides, the CDR3 is TGTGCCAGTAGTATGACGGGAGGCTACACCTTC.

This chain links TRBV4-1 with TRBJ1-6; TRBD1 matches at 7 bases. This CDR3 spans 16 amino acids. Losses at the gene ends were 0 bases for V and 8 bases for J; bases not matched to a gene: 7. In germline, CDR1 is MGHRA, CDR2 YSYEKL. The CDR3 coding sequence is TGCGCCAGCAGCCAAGATTTAGGGGGCGGCGATTCACCCCTCCACTTT. Its translation is CASSQDLGGGDSPLHF.

This sequence joins TRBV7-3 and TRBJ2-3; D is possibly TRBD1 (6 bases). The CDR3 runs to 12 residues. Trimming removed 5 bases from V and 5 bases from J, with 8 bases in between. CDR1 and CDR2 (germline): SGHTA, FQGTGA. The CDR3 sequence: CASSPDRDTQYF. CDR3 DNA sequence: TGTGCCAGCAGCCCGGACAGAGATACGCAGTATTTT. Supplemented by reference TRBV7-3 and TRBJ2-3, the full variable domain reads GAGVSQTPSNKVTEKGKYVELRCDPISGHTALYWYRQSLGQGPEFLIYFQGTGAADDSGLPNDRFFAVRPEGSVSTLKIQRTERGDSAVYLCASSPDRDTQYFGPGTRLTVL.

A few counts support this clone. The chain is built from TRBV7-2 and TRBJ2-7; 8 nucleotides align to TRBD1. Germline loops: CDR1 SGHTA, CDR2 FQGNSA. Germline trimming cut 0 bases from V and 4 bases from J; bases unmatched to any gene: 5. The CDR3 totals 15 residues. In DNA, the CDR3 is TGTGCCAGCAGCTTAGCGACCGGACAGGGTTACGAGCAGTACTTC. This codes for CASSLATGQGYEQYF.